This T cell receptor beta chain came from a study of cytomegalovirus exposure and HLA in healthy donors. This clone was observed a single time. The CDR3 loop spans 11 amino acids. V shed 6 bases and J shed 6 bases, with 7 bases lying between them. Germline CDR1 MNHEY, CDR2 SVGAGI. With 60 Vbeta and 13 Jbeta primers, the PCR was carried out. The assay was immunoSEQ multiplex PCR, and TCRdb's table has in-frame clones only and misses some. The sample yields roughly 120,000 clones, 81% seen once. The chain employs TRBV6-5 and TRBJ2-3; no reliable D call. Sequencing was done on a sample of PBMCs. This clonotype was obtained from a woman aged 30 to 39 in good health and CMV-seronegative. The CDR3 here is CASRSGDTQYF. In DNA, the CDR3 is TGTGCCAGCAGGTCCGGGGATACGCAGTATTTT.